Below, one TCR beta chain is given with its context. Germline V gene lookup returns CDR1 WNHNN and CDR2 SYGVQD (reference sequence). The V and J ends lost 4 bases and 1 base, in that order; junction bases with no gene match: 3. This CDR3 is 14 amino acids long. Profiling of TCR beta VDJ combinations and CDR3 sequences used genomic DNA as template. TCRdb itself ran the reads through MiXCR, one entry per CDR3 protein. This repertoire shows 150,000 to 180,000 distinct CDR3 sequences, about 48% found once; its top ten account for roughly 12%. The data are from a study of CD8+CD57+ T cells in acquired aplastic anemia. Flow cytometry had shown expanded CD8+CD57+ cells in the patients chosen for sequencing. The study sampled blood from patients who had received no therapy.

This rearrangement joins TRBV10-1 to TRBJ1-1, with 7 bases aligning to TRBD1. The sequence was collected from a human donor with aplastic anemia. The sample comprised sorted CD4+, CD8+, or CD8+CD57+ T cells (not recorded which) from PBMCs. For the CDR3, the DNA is TGCGCCAGCAGTGGAAGGACAGGGAACACTGAAGCTTTCTTT. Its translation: CASSGRTGNTEAFF.